What follows describes a single TCR beta chain. Sequencing used immunoSEQ multiplex PCR; TCRdb keeps in-frame clones, though not all of them. The repertoire holds about 100,000 clones, with 90% to 95% as singletons. The germline gives CDR1 SGDLS, CDR2 YYNGEE. The CDR3 runs to 13 residues. V lost 0 bases and J lost 5; bases outside the gene matches: 1. The data were taken from a study of T cell changes during pregnancy in multiple sclerosis. The chain couples TRBV9 to TRBJ1-2, with 7 bases identical to TRBD1. Sequenced here: peripheral blood, sampled before pregnancy. The origin of this receptor is a female donor with multiple sclerosis, enrolled in a pregnancy study. CDR3 DNA: TGTGCCAGCAGCGTAGCCAGGGGGTATGGCTACACCTTC. Residues: CASSVARGYGYTF.